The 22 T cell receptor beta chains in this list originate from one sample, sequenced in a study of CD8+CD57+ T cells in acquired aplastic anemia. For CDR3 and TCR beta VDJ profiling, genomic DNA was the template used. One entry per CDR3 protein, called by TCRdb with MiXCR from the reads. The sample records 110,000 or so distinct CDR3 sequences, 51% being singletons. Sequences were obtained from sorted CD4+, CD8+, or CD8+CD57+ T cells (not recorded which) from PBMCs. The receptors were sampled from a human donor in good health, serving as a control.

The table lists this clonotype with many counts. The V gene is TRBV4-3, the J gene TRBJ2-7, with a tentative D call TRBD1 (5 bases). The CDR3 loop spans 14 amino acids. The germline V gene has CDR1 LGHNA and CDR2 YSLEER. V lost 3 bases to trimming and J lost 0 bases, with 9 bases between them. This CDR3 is CASSQGQGSYEQYF. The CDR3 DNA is TGCGCCAGCAGCCAGGGTCAGGGCTCCTACGAGCAGTACTTC.

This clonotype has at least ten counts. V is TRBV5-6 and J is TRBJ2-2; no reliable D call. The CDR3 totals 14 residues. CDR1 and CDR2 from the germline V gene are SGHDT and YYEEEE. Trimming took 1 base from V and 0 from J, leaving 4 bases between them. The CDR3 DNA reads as TGTGCCAGCAGCTTGTCAACGAACACCGGGGAGCTGTTTTTT. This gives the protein CASSLSTNTGELFF.

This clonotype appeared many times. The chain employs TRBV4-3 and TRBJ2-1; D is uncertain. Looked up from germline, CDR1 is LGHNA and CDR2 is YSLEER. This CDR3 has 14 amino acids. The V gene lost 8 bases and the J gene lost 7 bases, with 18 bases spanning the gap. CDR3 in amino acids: CASACCNDANEQFF. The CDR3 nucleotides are TGCGCCAGCGCCTGTTGCAACGATGCTAATGAGCAGTTCTTC.

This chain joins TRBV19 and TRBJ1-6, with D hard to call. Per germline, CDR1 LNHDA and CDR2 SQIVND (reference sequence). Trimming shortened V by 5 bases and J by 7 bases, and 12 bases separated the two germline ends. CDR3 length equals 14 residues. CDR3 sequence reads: CASSAGGENSPLHF. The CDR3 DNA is TGTGCCAGTAGTGCAGGCGGGGAGAATTCACCCCTCCACTTT.

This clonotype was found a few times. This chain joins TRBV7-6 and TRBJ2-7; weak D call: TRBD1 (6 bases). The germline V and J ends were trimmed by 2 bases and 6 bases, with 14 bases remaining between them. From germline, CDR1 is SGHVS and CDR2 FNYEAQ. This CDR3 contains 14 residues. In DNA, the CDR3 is TGTGCCAGCAGCTTAACGGACAGTTTAGGCGAGCAGTACTTC. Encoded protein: CASSLTDSLGEQYF.

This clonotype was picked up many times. CDR3: CASSSPGLRTEAFF. The CDR3 DNA sequence: TGTGCCAGCAGCTCTCCGGGGTTAAGGACTGAAGCTTTCTTT. The chain has TRBV7-9 and TRBJ1-1; D gene uncertain. This CDR3 is 14 amino acids long. Trimming shortened V by 4 bases and J by 5 bases, and 14 bases separated the two germline ends. The germline CDR1 and CDR2 sequences are SEHNR and FQNEAQ (reference sequence).

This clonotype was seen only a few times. The CDR3 reads CASSGGFYNEQFF. In DNA, the CDR3 is TGTGCCAGCAGCGGGGGGTTCTACAATGAGCAGTTCTTC. V is TRBV25-1 and J is TRBJ2-1, with 7 bases identical to TRBD2. Germline V gives CDR1 MGHDK, CDR2 SYGVNS. The V gene end was trimmed by 6 bases and the J gene end by 3 bases; junction bases not matched to a gene: 2. The CDR3 has 13 residues.

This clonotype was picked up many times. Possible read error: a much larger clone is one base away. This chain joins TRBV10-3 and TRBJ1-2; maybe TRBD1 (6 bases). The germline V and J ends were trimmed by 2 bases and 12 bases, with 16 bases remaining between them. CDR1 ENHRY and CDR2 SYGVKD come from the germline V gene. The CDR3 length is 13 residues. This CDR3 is CAISEPAGDGHTF. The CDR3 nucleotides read TGTGCCATCAGTGAGCCGGCAGGGGACGGCCACACCTTC.

The CDR3 protein is CASSQGLGGADSYNEQFF. In nucleotides, the CDR3 is TGTGCCAGCAGCCAAGGCCTCGGGGGGGCCGACTCCTACAATGAGCAGTTCTTC. The V call is TRBV3-1, the J call TRBJ2-1; 8 bases align to TRBD2. Germline trimming cut 1 base from V and 0 bases from J; bases unmatched to any gene: 8. Per the germline V gene, CDR1 is LGHDT and CDR2 is YNNKEL (reference sequence). This CDR3 is built from 18 residues.

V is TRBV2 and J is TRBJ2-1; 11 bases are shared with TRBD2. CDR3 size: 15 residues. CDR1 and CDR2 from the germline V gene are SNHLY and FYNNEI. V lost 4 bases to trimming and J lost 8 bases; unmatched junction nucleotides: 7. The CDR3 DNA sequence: TGTGCCAGCAGTGGCCTCACTAGCGGGGGAGATGAGCAGTTCTTC. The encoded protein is CASSGLTSGGDEQFF.

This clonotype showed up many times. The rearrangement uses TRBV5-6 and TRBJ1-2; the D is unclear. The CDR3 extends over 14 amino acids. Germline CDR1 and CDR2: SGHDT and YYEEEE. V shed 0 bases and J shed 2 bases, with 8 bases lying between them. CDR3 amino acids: CASSLEQLNYGYTF. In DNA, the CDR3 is TGTGCCAGCAGCTTGGAACAACTGAACTATGGCTACACCTTC.

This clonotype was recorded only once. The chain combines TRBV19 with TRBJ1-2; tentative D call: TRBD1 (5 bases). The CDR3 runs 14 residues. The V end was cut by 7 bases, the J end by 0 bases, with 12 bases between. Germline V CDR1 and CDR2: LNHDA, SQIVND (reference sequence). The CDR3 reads CASTRGDTNYGYTF. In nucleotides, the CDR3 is TGTGCCAGTACCCGGGGCGATACTAACTATGGCTACACCTTC.

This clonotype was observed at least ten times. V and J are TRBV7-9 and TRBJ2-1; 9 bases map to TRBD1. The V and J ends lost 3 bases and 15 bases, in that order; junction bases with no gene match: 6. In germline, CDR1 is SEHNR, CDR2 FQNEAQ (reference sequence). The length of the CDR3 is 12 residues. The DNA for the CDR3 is TGTGCCAGCAGCTTGGGACAGGGTGTTCTGTTCTTC. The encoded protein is CASSLGQGVLFF.

CDR3 bases: TGTGCCAGCAGTTTGGTTAGCGGGGCGTCTTCTGAGCAGTACTTC. This translates into CASSLVSGASSEQYF. V usage is TRBV12-3 or TRBV12-4 and J usage is TRBJ2-7; TRBD2 aligns across 8 bases. The CDR3 is made up of 15 amino acids. The trim removed 3 bases at V and 7 bases at J, leaving 11 bases unmatched.

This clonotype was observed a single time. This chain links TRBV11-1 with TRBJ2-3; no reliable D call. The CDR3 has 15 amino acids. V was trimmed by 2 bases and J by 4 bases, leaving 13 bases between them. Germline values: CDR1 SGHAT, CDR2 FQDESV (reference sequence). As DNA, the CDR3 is TGTGCCAGCAGCTTAAGCCGGAGTGGAGCAGATACGCAGTATTTT. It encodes CASSLSRSGADTQYF.

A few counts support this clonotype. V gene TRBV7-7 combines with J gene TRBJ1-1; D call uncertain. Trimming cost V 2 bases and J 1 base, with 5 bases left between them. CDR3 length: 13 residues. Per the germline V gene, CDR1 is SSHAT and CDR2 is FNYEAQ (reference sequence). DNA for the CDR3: TGTGCCAGCAGCTTACAGGCGAACACTGAAGCTTTCTTT. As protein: CASSLQANTEAFF.

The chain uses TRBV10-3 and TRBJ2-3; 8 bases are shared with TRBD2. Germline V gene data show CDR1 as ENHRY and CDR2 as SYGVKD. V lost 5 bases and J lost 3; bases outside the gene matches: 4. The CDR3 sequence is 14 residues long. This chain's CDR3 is CAISYSGGTDTQYF. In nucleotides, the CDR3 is TGTGCCATCAGTTACAGCGGGGGAACAGATACGCAGTATTTT.

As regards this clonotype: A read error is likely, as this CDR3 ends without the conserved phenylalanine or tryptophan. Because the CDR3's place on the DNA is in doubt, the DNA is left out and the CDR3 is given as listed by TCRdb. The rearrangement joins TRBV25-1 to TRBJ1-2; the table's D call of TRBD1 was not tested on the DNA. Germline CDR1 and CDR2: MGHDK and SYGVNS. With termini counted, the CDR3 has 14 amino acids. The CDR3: CASSGQGTPIWLHL.

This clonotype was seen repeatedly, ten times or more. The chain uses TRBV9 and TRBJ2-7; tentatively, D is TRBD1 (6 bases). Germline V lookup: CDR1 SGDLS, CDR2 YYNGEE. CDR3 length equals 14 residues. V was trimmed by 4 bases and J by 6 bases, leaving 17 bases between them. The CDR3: CASSPGLQGSEQYF. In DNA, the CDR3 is TGTGCCAGCAGCCCCGGGTTACAGGGATCCGAGCAGTACTTC.

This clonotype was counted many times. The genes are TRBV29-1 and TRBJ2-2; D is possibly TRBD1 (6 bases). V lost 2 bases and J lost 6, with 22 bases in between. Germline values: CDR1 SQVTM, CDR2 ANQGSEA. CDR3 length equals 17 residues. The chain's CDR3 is CSVETIQGYGRPGELFF. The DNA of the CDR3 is TGCAGCGTTGAAACGATACAGGGTTACGGTCGTCCCGGGGAGCTGTTTTTT.

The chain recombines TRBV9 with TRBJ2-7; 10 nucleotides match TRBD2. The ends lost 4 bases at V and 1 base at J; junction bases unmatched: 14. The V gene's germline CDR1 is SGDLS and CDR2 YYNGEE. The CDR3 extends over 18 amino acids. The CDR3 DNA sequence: TGTGCCAGCAGCTCTGGGACTAGCGTTGAAGAACAGTCCTACGAGCAGTACTTC. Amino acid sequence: CASSSGTSVEEQSYEQYF.

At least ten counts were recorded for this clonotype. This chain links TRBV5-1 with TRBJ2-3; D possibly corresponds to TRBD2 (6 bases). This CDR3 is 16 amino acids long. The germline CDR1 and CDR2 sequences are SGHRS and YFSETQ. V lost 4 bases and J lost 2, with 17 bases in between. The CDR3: CASSPGMGGDTDTQYF. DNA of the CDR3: TGCGCCAGCAGCCCGGGGATGGGCGGGGACACAGATACGCAGTATTTT.